The clone carrying this TCR beta chain was detected many times. Its target is unknown. Each CDR3 protein is one row after TCRdb ran MiXCR on the 5' RACE reads. The sample records a few hundred thousand distinct CDR3 sequences, roughly 13% being singletons. These data belong to a study of identical twins. Healthy Caucasians supplied all donations. Broader study findings: Where beta out-of-frame sequences were concerned, excess twin sharing was weaker. There were fewer insertions in abundant cord blood beta clonotypes, but memory repertoires showed no such pattern. The same donors were not followed; conclusions instead depended on cross-sectional statistical analysis.

J was trimmed by 0 bases and V by 3 bases; bases with no gene match: 10. CDR1 is MGHRA and CDR2 is YSYEKL in the germline V gene. This CDR3 is built from 20 residues. The sample also formed part of further work on yellow fever vaccine responses in identical twins.

The specimen sequenced was memory (CD45RO+) T cells sorted from blood. The sequence derives from a woman under 30 in good health. The genes are TRBV4-1 and TRBJ2-4, with 14 bases identical to TRBD2. The CDR3 here is CASSQTGLAGGNLAKNIQYF. As DNA, the CDR3 is TGCGCCAGCAGCCAGACAGGACTAGCGGGGGGAAACCTAGCCAAAAACATTCAGTACTTC.